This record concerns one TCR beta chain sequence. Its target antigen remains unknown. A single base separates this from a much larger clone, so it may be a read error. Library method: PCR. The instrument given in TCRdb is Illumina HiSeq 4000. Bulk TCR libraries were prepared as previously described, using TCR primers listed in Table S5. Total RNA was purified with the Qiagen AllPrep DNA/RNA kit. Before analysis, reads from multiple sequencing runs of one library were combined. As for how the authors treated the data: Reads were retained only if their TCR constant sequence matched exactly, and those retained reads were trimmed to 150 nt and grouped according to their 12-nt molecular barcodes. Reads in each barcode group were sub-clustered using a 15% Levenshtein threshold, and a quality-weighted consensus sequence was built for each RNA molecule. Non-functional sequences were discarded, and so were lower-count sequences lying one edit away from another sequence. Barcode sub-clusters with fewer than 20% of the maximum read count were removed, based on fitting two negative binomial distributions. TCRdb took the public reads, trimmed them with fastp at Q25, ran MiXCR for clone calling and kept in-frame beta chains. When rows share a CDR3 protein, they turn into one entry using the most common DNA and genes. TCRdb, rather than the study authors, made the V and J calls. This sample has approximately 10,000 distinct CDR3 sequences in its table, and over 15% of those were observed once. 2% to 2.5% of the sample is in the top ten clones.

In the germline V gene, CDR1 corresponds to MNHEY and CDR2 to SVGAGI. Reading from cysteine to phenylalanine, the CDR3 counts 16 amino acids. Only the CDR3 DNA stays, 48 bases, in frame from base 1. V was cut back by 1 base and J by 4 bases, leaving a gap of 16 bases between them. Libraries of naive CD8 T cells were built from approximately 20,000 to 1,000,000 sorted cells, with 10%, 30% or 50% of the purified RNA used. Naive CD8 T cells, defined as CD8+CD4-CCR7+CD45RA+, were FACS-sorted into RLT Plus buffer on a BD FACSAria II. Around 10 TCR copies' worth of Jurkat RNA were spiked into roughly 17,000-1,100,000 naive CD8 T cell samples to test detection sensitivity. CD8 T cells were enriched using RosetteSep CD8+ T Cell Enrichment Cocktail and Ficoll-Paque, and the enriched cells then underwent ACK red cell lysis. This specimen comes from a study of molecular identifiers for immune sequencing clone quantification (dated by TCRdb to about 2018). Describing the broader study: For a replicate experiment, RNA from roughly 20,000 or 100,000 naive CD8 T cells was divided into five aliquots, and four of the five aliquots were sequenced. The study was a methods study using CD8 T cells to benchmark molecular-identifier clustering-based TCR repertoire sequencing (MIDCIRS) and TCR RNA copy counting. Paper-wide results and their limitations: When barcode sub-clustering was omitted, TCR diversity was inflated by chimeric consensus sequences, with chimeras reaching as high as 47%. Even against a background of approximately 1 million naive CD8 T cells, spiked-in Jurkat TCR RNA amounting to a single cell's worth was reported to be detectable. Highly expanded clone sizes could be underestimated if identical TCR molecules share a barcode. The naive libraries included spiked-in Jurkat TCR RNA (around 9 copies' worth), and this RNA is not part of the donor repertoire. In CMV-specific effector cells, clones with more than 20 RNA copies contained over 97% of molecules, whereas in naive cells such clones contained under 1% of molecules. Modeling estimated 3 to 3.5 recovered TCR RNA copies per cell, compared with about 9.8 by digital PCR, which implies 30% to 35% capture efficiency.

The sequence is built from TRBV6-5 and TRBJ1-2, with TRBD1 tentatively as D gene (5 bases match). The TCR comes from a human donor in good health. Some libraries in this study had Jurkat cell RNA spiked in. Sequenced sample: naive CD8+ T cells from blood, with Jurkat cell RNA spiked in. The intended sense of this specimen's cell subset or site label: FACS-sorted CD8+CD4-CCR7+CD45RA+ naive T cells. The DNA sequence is TGTGCCAGCAGTTACTATGGACTGGGGACCGGCTATGGCTACACCTTC. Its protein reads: CASSYYGLGTGYGYTF.